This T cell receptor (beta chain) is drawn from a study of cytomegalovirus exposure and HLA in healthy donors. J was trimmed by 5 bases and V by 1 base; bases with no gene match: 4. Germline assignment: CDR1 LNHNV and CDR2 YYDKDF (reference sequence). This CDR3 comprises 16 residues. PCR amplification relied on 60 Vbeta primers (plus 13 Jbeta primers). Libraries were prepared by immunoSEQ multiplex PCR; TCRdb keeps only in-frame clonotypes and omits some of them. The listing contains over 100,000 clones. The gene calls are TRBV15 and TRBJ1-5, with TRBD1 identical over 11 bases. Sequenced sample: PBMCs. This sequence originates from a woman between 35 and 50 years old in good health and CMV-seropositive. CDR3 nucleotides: TGTGCCACCAGCAGAGGGGACAGGGGGTCGGATCAGCCCCAGCATTTT. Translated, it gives CATSRGDRGSDQPQHF. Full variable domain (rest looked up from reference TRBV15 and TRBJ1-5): DAMVIQNPRYQVTQFGKPVTLSCSQTLNHNVMYWYQQKSSQAPKLLFHYYDKDFNNEADTPDNFQSRRPNTSFCFLDIRSPGLGDTAMYLCATSRGDRGSDQPQHFGDGTRLSIL.